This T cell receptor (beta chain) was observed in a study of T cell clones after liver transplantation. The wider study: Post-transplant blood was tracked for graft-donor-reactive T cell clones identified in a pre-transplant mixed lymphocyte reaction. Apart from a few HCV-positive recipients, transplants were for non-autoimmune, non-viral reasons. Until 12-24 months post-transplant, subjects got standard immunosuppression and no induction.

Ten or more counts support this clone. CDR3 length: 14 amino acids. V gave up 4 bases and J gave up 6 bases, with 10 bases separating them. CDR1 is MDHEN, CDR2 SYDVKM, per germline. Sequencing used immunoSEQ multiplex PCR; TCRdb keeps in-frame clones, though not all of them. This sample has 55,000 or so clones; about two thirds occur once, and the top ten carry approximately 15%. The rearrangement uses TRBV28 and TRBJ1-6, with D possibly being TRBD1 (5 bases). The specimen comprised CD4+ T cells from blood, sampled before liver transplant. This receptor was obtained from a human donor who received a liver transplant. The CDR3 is CASSSGGGNSPLHF. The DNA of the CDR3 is TGTGCCAGCAGTTCGGGGGGAGGTAATTCACCCCTCCACTTT.